The rows below give T cell receptor beta chains drawn from one sample of a study of tumor-infiltrating lymphocytes in primary liver carcinoma. One entry per CDR3 protein, called by TCRdb with MiXCR from the multiplex PCR reads. The data contain tens of thousands of distinct CDR3 sequences, around 70% of them seen just once; the ten biggest clones take up less than 20%. The material sequenced was liver tumor tissue from sampling region 1. These receptors were obtained from a man aged 35 to 55 with primary liver carcinoma and hepatitis B virus infection. Each CDR3 is given with its conserved first and last residue. D genes are given only for firm matches. Not every row has a clone size; where given, it reads once, few, many or a size class.

V gene: TRBV10-3; clone size: many; J gene: TRBJ2-1; D gene: TRBD2; CDR3 protein: CAISVGLAGGGGEQFF; CDR3 DNA: TGTGCCATCAGTGTCGGACTAGCGGGAGGGGGAGGTGAGCAGTTCTTC
V gene: TRBV6-2/TRBV6-3; clone size: -; J gene: TRBJ2-7; D gene: TRBD1; CDR3 protein: CASGGQGISEQYF; CDR3 DNA: TGTGCCAGCGGCGGACAGGGGATCTCCGAGCAGTACTTC
V gene: TRBV7-3; clone size: once; J gene: TRBJ2-1; D gene: TRBD1; CDR3 protein: CTTSWTGGGYNEQFF; CDR3 DNA: TGTACCACCAGTTGGACAGGGGGAGGGTACAATGAGCAGTTCTTC
V gene: TRBV12-5; clone size: -; J gene: TRBJ1-1; D gene: -; CDR3 protein: CASCLGRGEAFF; CDR3 DNA: TGTGCTAGTTGTTTGGGACGGGGTGAAGCTTTCTTT
V gene: TRBV4-2; clone size: -; J gene: TRBJ2-7; D gene: -; CDR3 protein: CASSQAITMGTEQYF; CDR3 DNA: TGTGCCAGCAGCCAAGCGATAACTATGGGGACCGAGCAGTACTTC
V gene: TRBV5-4; clone size: few; J gene: TRBJ2-5; D gene: TRBD2; CDR3 protein: CASSSTASGGGETQYF; CDR3 DNA: TGTGCCAGCAGCTCTACGGCTAGCGGGGGTGGAGAGACCCAGTACTTC
V gene: TRBV11-1; clone size: -; J gene: TRBJ1-2; D gene: -; CDR3 protein: CASSSGQYYSYTF; CDR3 DNA: TGTGCCAGTAGCTCGGGGCAGTATTATAGCTACACCTTC
V gene: TRBV6-1; clone size: -; J gene: TRBJ1-1; D gene: TRBD1; CDR3 protein: CVSSVDRWNTEAFF; CDR3 DNA: TGTGTCAGCAGTGTGGACAGGTGGAATACTGAAGCTTTCTTT
V gene: TRBV25-1; clone size: -; J gene: TRBJ2-7; D gene: -; CDR3 protein: CAPTLGSQNCYVQYF; CDR3 DNA: TGTGCCCCCACCCTCGGGTCCCAGAATTGCTACGTGCAGTACTTC
V gene: TRBV4-1; clone size: once; J gene: TRBJ1-5; D gene: -; CDR3 protein: CASNQGRGASQPHHF; CDR3 DNA: TGCGCCAGCAACCAAGGTAGAGGGGCCAGTCAGCCCCACCATTTT
V gene: TRBV6-6; clone size: -; J gene: TRBJ1-1; D gene: -; CDR3 protein: CASRRQENTEASF; CDR3 DNA: TGTGCCAGCAGACGACAGGAGAACACTGAAGCTTCCTTT
V gene: TRBV11-1; clone size: -; J gene: TRBJ2-7; D gene: -; CDR3 protein: CACSFDGQFFYEQYF; CDR3 DNA: TGTGCATGCAGCTTCGACGGACAGTTCTTCTACGAGCAGTACTTC
V gene: TRBV29-1; clone size: -; J gene: TRBJ2-7; D gene: -; CDR3 protein: CSVIAPPYGQYF; CDR3 DNA: TGCAGCGTGATAGCTCCACCCTACGGGCAATACTTC
V gene: TRBV5-4; clone size: -; J gene: TRBJ1-1; D gene: TRBD1; CDR3 protein: CANSGSITGQGRMNTEAFF; CDR3 DNA: TGTGCCAACAGCGGAAGTATAACCGGACAGGGCAGGATGAACACTGAAGCTTTCTTT
V gene: TRBV7-9; clone size: -; J gene: TRBJ2-6; D gene: -; CDR3 protein: CASSLAGARANVLIF; CDR3 DNA: TGTGCCAGCAGCTTAGCGGGGGCTAGGGCCAACGTCCTGATTTTC
V gene: TRBV4-2; clone size: -; J gene: TRBJ2-1; D gene: TRBD2; CDR3 protein: CASSPRTGGDNEQSF; CDR3 DNA: TGTGCCAGCAGTCCCCGGACGGGAGGAGACAATGAGCAGTCCTTC
V gene: TRBV4-1; clone size: -; J gene: TRBJ2-7; D gene: TRBD2; CDR3 protein: CASSHRLVAGGQSGYEQYF; CDR3 DNA: TGTGCCAGCAGCCATAGATTGGTAGCGGGAGGGCAGTCGGGCTACGAACAGTACTTC
V gene: TRBV12-3/TRBV12-4; clone size: once; J gene: TRBJ2-2; D gene: TRBD1; CDR3 protein: CASSLGQGAAGELFF; CDR3 DNA: TGTGCCAGCAGTTTGGGACAGGGTGCGGCCGGGGAGCTGTTTTTC
V gene: TRBV28; clone size: -; J gene: TRBJ2-2; D gene: -; CDR3 protein: CASSLAQTGELCF; CDR3 DNA: TGTGCCAGTAGTTTGGCACAAACCGGGGAGCTGTGTTTT
V gene: TRBV2; clone size: -; J gene: TRBJ2-1; D gene: TRBD2; CDR3 protein: CASRESRGGPRGSFNEQFF; CDR3 DNA: TGTGCCAGCCGTGAGTCGCGGGGGGGCCCGAGAGGCTCCTTCAATGAGCAGTTCTTC
V gene: TRBV29-1; clone size: -; J gene: TRBJ2-3; D gene: -; CDR3 protein: CSVRTVGGNTLYF; CDR3 DNA: TGCAGCGTCCGGACGGTGGGCGGAAATACGCTGTATTTT
V gene: TRBV12-3/TRBV12-4; clone size: once; J gene: TRBJ2-3; D gene: -; CDR3 protein: CVSSLALAGDTQYF; CDR3 DNA: TGTGTCAGCAGTTTAGCGCTAGCTGGAGATACGCAGTATTTT
V gene: TRBV29-1; clone size: -; J gene: TRBJ2-5; D gene: -; CDR3 protein: CSVDQGRVDETRYF; CDR3 DNA: TGCAGCGTTGATCAGGGCCGGGTAGATGAGACCCGGTACTTC
V gene: TRBV4-1; clone size: many; J gene: TRBJ2-7; D gene: -; CDR3 protein: CASSQGGGYEQYF; CDR3 DNA: TGCGCCAGCAGCCAGGGGGGAGGCTACGAGCAGTACTTC
V gene: TRBV7-8; clone size: -; J gene: TRBJ2-2; D gene: TRBD2; CDR3 protein: CASSFAVTSGNTGELFF; CDR3 DNA: TGTGCGAGCAGCTTTGCCGTGACTAGCGGGAACACCGGGGAGCTGTTTTTT
V gene: TRBV13; clone size: -; J gene: TRBJ2-7; D gene: -; CDR3 protein: CASSLGRDQYF; CDR3 DNA: TGTGCCAGCAGCTTAGGACGGGATCAGTACTTC
V gene: TRBV30; clone size: once; J gene: TRBJ2-7; D gene: -; CDR3 protein: CALSPWAWVSYEQYF; CDR3 DNA: TGTGCCTTGAGTCCATGGGCGTGGGTGTCCTACGAGCAGTACTTC
V gene: TRBV11-2; clone size: -; J gene: TRBJ2-3; D gene: TRBD2; CDR3 protein: CESSLTSSGRAGRATQYF; CDR3 DNA: TGTGAGAGCAGCTTGACTTCTAGCGGGAGGGCGGGGCGAGCTACGCAGTATTTT
V gene: TRBV28; clone size: -; J gene: TRBJ1-1; D gene: -; CDR3 protein: CASNYRGSGGTEALF; CDR3 DNA: TGTGCCAGCAATTACCGCGGCAGTGGGGGCACTGAAGCTCTCTTT
V gene: TRBV12-3/TRBV12-4; clone size: -; J gene: TRBJ2-1; D gene: TRBD2; CDR3 protein: CASILGLAYNEQFF; CDR3 DNA: TGTGCTAGCATTCTAGGACTAGCCTACAATGAGCAGTTCTTC
V gene: TRBV10-3; clone size: many; J gene: TRBJ2-3; D gene: TRBD2; CDR3 protein: CAISESKAGADTQYF; CDR3 DNA: TGTGCCATCAGTGAGTCGAAAGCGGGAGCAGATACGCAGTATTTT
V gene: TRBV6-5; clone size: medium-sized; J gene: TRBJ2-1; D gene: TRBD2; CDR3 protein: CASRGLAGEHNEQFF; CDR3 DNA: TGTGCCAGCAGGGGACTAGCGGGGGAACACAATGAGCAGTTCTTC
V gene: TRBV29-1; clone size: -; J gene: TRBJ2-5; D gene: -; CDR3 protein: CIVEGLNKETQYF; CDR3 DNA: TGCATCGTCGAGGGACTTAACAAAGAGACCCAATACTTC
V gene: TRBV7-8; clone size: -; J gene: TRBJ2-1; D gene: -; CDR3 protein: CATRRTPSSSYYEQFF; CDR3 DNA: TGTGCTACCCGGCGAACCCCGTCCTCTTCCTACTATGAGCAGTTCTTC
V gene: TRBV11-2; clone size: -; J gene: TRBJ1-1; D gene: -; CDR3 protein: CASIPPQHGGTEAFF; CDR3 DNA: TGTGCCAGCATCCCCCCACAACATGGGGGCACTGAAGCTTTCTTT
V gene: TRBV5-4; clone size: -; J gene: TRBJ1-2; D gene: -; CDR3 protein: CASSEDGTNYDYTF; CDR3 DNA: TGTGCGAGCAGCGAGGACGGCACCAACTATGACTACACCTTC
V gene: TRBV4-2; clone size: -; J gene: TRBJ1-1; D gene: -; CDR3 protein: CASCQDRRNTEAFF; CDR3 DNA: TGTGCCAGCTGCCAAGATCGGAGGAACACTGAAGCTTTCTTT
V gene: TRBV4-2; clone size: -; J gene: TRBJ2-1; D gene: TRBD2; CDR3 protein: CASSESSGGPGGEQFF; CDR3 DNA: TGTGCCAGCAGCGAGAGTAGCGGGGGTCCTGGCGGTGAGCAGTTCTTC
V gene: TRBV11-2; clone size: -; J gene: TRBJ2-1; D gene: -; CDR3 protein: CASILGDLRGCEQFF; CDR3 DNA: TGTGCCAGCATACTAGGGGACCTCCGGGGATGTGAGCAGTTCTTC
V gene: TRBV5-5; clone size: -; J gene: TRBJ1-4; D gene: -; CDR3 protein: CASSTRQFGKLFF; CDR3 DNA: TGTGCCAGCAGCACTAGACAGTTTGGAAAACTGTTTTTC
V gene: TRBV4-1; clone size: -; J gene: TRBJ2-1; D gene: TRBD1; CDR3 protein: CASSQYLSLDRGNERFF; CDR3 DNA: TGCGCCAGCAGCCAATATTTAAGTTTGGACAGGGGGAATGAGCGGTTCTTC
V gene: TRBV2; clone size: many; J gene: TRBJ2-7; D gene: -; CDR3 protein: CASTGGGGVSYEQYF; CDR3 DNA: TGTGCCAGCACCGGAGGGGGGGGGGTCTCCTACGAGCAGTACTTC